Presented here are 20 T cell receptor beta chains from one specimen sequenced in a study of vaccination effects on CD4 cells after COVID-19. The authors isolated CD4+ T cells after less than eleven days of culture. Their antigens remain unidentified. The table came from immunoSEQ multiplex PCR; TCRdb's copy has only in-frame clones and leaves some out. Here the sample spans 40,000 or so clones, about four fifths being singletons. The sequencing used CD4+ T cells from PBMCs cultured without peptide, collected before COVID-19 vaccination. The receptor set was obtained from a human donor who received a COVID-19 vaccine.

The rearrangement uses TRBV2 and TRBJ1-5; the D gene is possibly TRBD1 (6 bases). Germline values: CDR1 SNHLY, CDR2 FYNNEI. The CDR3 is 15 amino acids. Trimming took off 7 bases at V and 3 bases at J, with 16 bases between the two ends. CDR3 residues: CASNQRQEVNQPQHF. The CDR3 region has the DNA TGTGCCAGCAACCAGCGACAGGAGGTCAATCAGCCCCAGCATTTT.

This clone came up once. The V and J genes are TRBV3-1 (or the pseudogene TRBV3-2) and TRBJ2-3; D gene ambiguous. Trimming stripped 0 bases from V and 3 bases from J, with 7 bases between. In germline, CDR1 is LGHDT, CDR2 YNNKEL (reference sequence). The CDR3 is 14 residues long. Here the CDR3 DNA reads TGTGCCAGCAGCCAAGAACCTCGGACAGATACGCAGTATTTT. Protein product: CASSQEPRTDTQYF.

The chain is built from TRBV7-9 and TRBJ2-5, with 7 positions matching TRBD2. Unmatched junction bases numbered 8, after V lost 0 bases and J lost 7 bases. The length of the CDR3 is 15 residues. Germline CDR1 reads SEHNR; CDR2 reads FQNEAQ (reference sequence). The CDR3 DNA reads as TGTGCCAGCAGCTTAGCAGGGCCCCCGGGAGGGACCCAGTACTTC. This encodes CASSLAGPPGGTQYF.

The rearrangement uses TRBV14 and TRBJ1-2, with D unclear. This CDR3 comprises 12 residues. Germline CDR1 SGHDN, CDR2 FVKESK. V shed 1 base and J shed 5 bases, with 5 bases lying between them. CDR3 protein: CASSQGRYGYTF. CDR3 bases: TGTGCCAGCAGCCAAGGGAGGTATGGCTACACCTTC.

Only a few counts were recorded for this clone. This chain uses TRBV19 with TRBJ2-2, with no clear D. The germline CDR1 and CDR2 sequences are LNHDA and SQIVND (reference sequence). The CDR3 spans 13 residues. Trimming removed 3 bases from V and 7 bases from J, with 9 bases in between. CDR3 loop: CASSILGVGELFF. CDR3 nucleotides: TGTGCCAGTAGTATCTTGGGTGTCGGGGAGCTGTTTTTT.

The chain has TRBV9 and TRBJ2-2; 8 nucleotides match TRBD2. Trimming cost V 1 base and J 5 bases; bases outside gene matches: 10. The length of the CDR3 is 17 residues. Per the germline V gene, CDR1 is SGDLS and CDR2 is YYNGEE. The CDR3: CASSVTSGGTETGELFF. The CDR3 nucleotides are TGTGCCAGCAGCGTAACGAGCGGGGGTACGGAAACCGGGGAGCTGTTTTTT.

The chain combines TRBV2 with TRBJ2-2; 7 bases map to TRBD1. The CDR3 sequence is 13 residues long. CDR1 and CDR2 from the germline V gene are SNHLY and FYNNEI. Trimming cost V 6 bases and J 6 bases; bases outside gene matches: 4. In DNA form, the CDR3 reads TGTGCCAGCAGAAGACAGGGTCCCGGGGAGCTGTTTTTT. As protein: CASRRQGPGELFF.

In DNA form, the CDR3 reads TGTGCCAGCACCCGGGGGGACAGAGATTACAATGAGCAGTTCTTC. Encoded protein: CASTRGDRDYNEQFF. The rearrangement joins TRBV19 to TRBJ2-1, with D perhaps matching TRBD1 or TRBD2 (7 bases each). The CDR3 length is 15 residues. V was shortened by 9 bases and J by 4 bases, with 19 bases between the two germline ends. From germline, CDR1 is LNHDA and CDR2 SQIVND (reference sequence).

V gene TRBV30 combines with J gene TRBJ1-2, with D unresolved. V was clipped by 3 bases and J by 8 bases, with 16 bases between them. This CDR3 comprises 13 residues. Germline V CDR1 and CDR2: GTSNPN, SVGIG (reference sequence). The CDR3 protein is CAWSSLALGGYTF. CDR3 coding DNA: TGTGCCTGGAGCAGTCTGGCCTTAGGAGGCTACACCTTC.

The rearrangement links TRBV18 to TRBJ1-1; 9 nucleotides line up with TRBD1. Germline V gene sequence: CDR1 KGHSH, CDR2 LQKENI. V trimming: 3 bases; J trimming: 3 bases; junction bases outside the gene matches: 8. There are 16 residues in the CDR3. The CDR3 bases are TGTGCCAGCTCACCTCTGGACAGGGGAAGTTACACTGAAGCTTTCTTT. Translated, it gives CASSPLDRGSYTEAFF.

The chain has TRBV19 and TRBJ1-1, with TRBD1 identical over 8 bases. J gave up 0 bases and V 3 bases, and 3 bases lay outside the gene matches. The length of the CDR3 is 15 residues. Germline V gene sequence: CDR1 LNHDA, CDR2 SQIVND (reference sequence). CDR3 amino acids: CASSIRQGLNTEAFF. The CDR3 region has the DNA TGTGCCAGTAGTATCAGACAGGGGTTGAACACTGAAGCTTTCTTT.

The rearrangement uses TRBV5-1 and TRBJ2-6; D gene ambiguous. Germline CDR1 and CDR2: SGHRS and YFSETQ. V was trimmed by 3 bases and J by 1 base, leaving 14 bases between them. The CDR3 loop spans 17 amino acids. CDR3 nucleotides: TGCGCCAGCAGCTCAACCGCTACATCGTCTGGGGCCAACGTCCTGACTTTC. Amino acid sequence: CASSSTATSSGANVLTF.

The chain is built from TRBV12-5 and TRBJ2-2; D gene ambiguous. Germline V gene data show CDR1 as LGHNT and CDR2 as FRNRAP. Trimming removed 5 bases at V and 3 bases at J, with 7 bases between. The CDR3 is 13 amino acids. CDR3 region: CASGPPYTGELFF. DNA of the CDR3: TGTGCTAGTGGTCCCCCTTACACCGGGGAGCTGTTTTTT.

The chain employs TRBV24-1 and TRBJ2-6; D is unclear. There are 13 residues in the CDR3. CDR1 and CDR2 from the germline V gene are KGHDR and SFDVKD. The V and J ends lost 7 bases and 4 bases respectively, with 7 bases between them. CDR3 loop: CATRDTGANVLTF. The CDR3 region has the DNA TGTGCCACCAGAGATACAGGGGCCAACGTCCTGACTTTC.

J is TRBJ2-3 and V is TRBV25-1; TRBD1 agrees at 9 bases. V lost 4 bases to trimming and J lost 2 bases; unmatched junction nucleotides: 10. Germline CDR1 reads MGHDK; CDR2 reads SYGVNS. The CDR3 has 17 residues. The CDR3 region is CASSATPGQGNTDTQYF. The CDR3 nucleotides are TGTGCCAGCAGTGCAACGCCCGGACAGGGGAACACAGATACGCAGTATTTT.

The CDR3 here is CASSLTKGNEQFF. CDR3 nucleotide sequence: TGTGCCAGCAGCTTAACGAAGGGTAATGAGCAGTTCTTC. The chain is built from TRBV7-3 and TRBJ2-1; the D is unclear. This CDR3 contains 13 residues. Between the trimmed V and J ends, which lost 0 bases and 7 bases, there was a span of 7 bases. Germline CDR1 reads SGHTA; CDR2 reads FQGTGA.

This clone was detected a few times. V is TRBV19 and J is TRBJ1-1, with D unresolved. Germline lookup yields CDR1 LNHDA and CDR2 SQIVND (reference sequence). The CDR3 runs 13 residues. Trimming took off 7 bases at V and 4 bases at J, with 13 bases between the two ends. The DNA for the CDR3 is TGTGCCAGTACTAAGCAAGGATTCACTGAAGCTTTCTTT. Translated, it gives CASTKQGFTEAFF.

The CDR3 DNA follows: TGCGCCAGCAGCCACAGATCATACATTCCGGGACAGCTAAACTATGGCTACACCTTC. It translates to CASSHRSYIPGQLNYGYTF. The chain carries TRBV5-1 and TRBJ1-2, with 7 positions matching TRBD1. V lost 4 bases to trimming and J lost 2 bases; unmatched junction nucleotides: 20. CDR1 SGHRS and CDR2 YFSETQ come from the germline V gene. The length of the CDR3 is 19 residues.

In this sample, this clone turned up once. The rearrangement joins TRBV2 to TRBJ2-3, with TRBD1 matching 7 bases. V shed 6 bases and J 1 base; nucleotides not matched to a gene: 7. The CDR3 contains 15 residues. In germline, CDR1 is SNHLY, CDR2 FYNNEI. CDR3 sequence (DNA): TGTGCCAGCAGGGCGAGGGGGCAGGGCACAGATACGCAGTATTTT. Translation gives CASRARGQGTDTQYF. Filled out from reference TRBV2 and TRBJ2-3, the complete variable domain reads EPEVTQTPSHQVTQMGQEVILRCVPISNHLYFYWYRQILGQKVEFLVSFYNNEISEKSEIFDDQFSVERPDGSNFTLKIRSTKLEDSAMYFCASRARGQGTDTQYFGPGTRLTVL.

J is TRBJ1-2 and V is TRBV6-4; D possibly corresponds to TRBD1 (6 bases). Between the trimmed V and J ends, which lost 0 bases and 6 bases, there was a span of 14 bases. The CDR3 is made up of 15 amino acids. Germline values: CDR1 MRHNA, CDR2 SNTAGT. The CDR3 here is CASSDSGAPRHGYTF. The CDR3, as DNA: TGTGCCAGCAGTGACTCGGGGGCCCCACGCCATGGCTACACCTTC.